This T cell receptor (beta chain) was documented in a study of blood T cell repertoires in COVID-19. In the study overall: Whether acute or convalescent, the COVID-19 samples came from the United States, Italy and Spain. PBMCs, B-cell-depleted T cells, or T cells were the source of the cDNA or gDNA that made up the material.

The V end lost 1 base, the J end lost 6 bases, and 10 bases lay between the germline ends. In germline, CDR1 is SEHNR, CDR2 FQNEAQ (reference sequence). CDR3 length: 13 amino acids. Original analysis: Researchers report that nucleated cell counts were estimated from reference gene primer amplification. Some clones are missing from TCRdb's copy, which holds only in-frame ones; the method was immunoSEQ multiplex PCR. The V and J calls and clone size were taken over from that table, and D and trimming were inferred from the DNA. The data contain 150,000 to 200,000 clones, 60% to 80% of them singletons. This clonotype originated in a man aged 55 to 70 with active or convalescent COVID-19. The material sequenced was peripheral blood. This chain links TRBV7-9 with TRBJ2-7; D may be TRBD2 (6 bases). The CDR3 bases are TGTGCCAGCAGCTTAGACGGGGAGGCCGAGCAGTACTTC. Translated, it gives CASSLDGEAEQYF.